What follows are 3 T cell receptor beta chains derived from one specimen sequenced in a study of early T cells in non-severe SARS-CoV-2 infection. Via MiXCR, TCRdb re-called the 5' RACE reads, giving one row per CDR3 protein. The top ten hold roughly 4.2% of the sample, which has tens of thousands of distinct CDR3 sequences, roughly 13% seen once. Source material: whole blood. The source of these receptors is an adult who was a healthcare worker with PCR-confirmed SARS-CoV-2 infection or an uninfected control (not recorded which).

This sequence joins TRBV20-1 and TRBJ1-2; no reliable D call. Trimming removed 6 bases from V and 0 bases from J, with 11 bases in between. The CDR3 runs to 13 residues. The V gene's germline CDR1 is DFQATT and CDR2 SNEGSKA (reference sequence). The CDR3 DNA is TGCAGTGCCGTACCCCTAGCTAACTATGGCTACACCTTC. Encoded protein: CSAVPLANYGYTF.

This clonotype turned up a few times. V and J are TRBV9 and TRBJ1-6; 8 positions agree with TRBD1. The germline V gene encodes CDR1 SGDLS and CDR2 YYNGEE. The CDR3 length is 15 residues. Losses at the gene ends were 3 bases for V and 7 bases for J; bases not matched to a gene: 6. The CDR3 sequence: CASSGPGQENSPLHF. As DNA, the CDR3 is TGTGCCAGCAGCGGTCCGGGACAGGAAAATTCACCCCTCCACTTT.

This clonotype came up many times. V gene TRBV6-5 combines with J gene TRBJ2-1, with a possible D match to TRBD2 (7 bases). This CDR3 contains 14 residues. Germline CDR1 and CDR2: MNHEY and SVGAGI. The V and J ends lost 5 bases and 5 bases respectively, with 13 bases between them. Here the CDR3 reads CASSPGGYNNEQFF. CDR3 bases: TGTGCCAGCAGTCCGGGGGGCTATAACAATGAGCAGTTCTTC.